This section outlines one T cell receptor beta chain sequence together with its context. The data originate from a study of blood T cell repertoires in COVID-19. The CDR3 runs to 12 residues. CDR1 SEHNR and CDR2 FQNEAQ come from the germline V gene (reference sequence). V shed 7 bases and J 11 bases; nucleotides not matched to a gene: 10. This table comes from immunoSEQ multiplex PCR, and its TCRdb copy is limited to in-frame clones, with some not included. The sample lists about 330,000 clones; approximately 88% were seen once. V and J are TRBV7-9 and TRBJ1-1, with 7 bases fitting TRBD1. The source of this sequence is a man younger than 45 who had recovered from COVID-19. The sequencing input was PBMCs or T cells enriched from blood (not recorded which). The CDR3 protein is CASTYDRVYAFF. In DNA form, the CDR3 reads TGTGCCAGCACCTATGACAGGGTATACGCTTTCTTT.